This entry lists 19 T cell receptor beta chains sequenced from one sample in a study of response to subunit inactivated influenza vaccine. TCRdb used MiXCR to reprocess the RT-PCR reads, holding one entry per CDR3 protein. The table lists hundreds of thousands of distinct CDR3 sequences, approximately 15% of them singletons. The sample in question was PBMCs from blood, obtained around 15 days before vaccination. These receptors were taken from a man aged 50-60 years who received an inactivated influenza vaccine.

V gene TRBV12-3 or TRBV12-4 combines with J gene TRBJ1-5, with D possibly TRBD1 on 6 matching bases. V lost 4 bases to trimming and J lost 8 bases, with 12 bases between them. This CDR3 is 13 amino acids long. CDR3 nucleotides: TGTGCCAGCAGTTGGGGGGCGCGAGAGCCCCAGCATTTT. It codes for CASSWGAREPQHF.

This clonotype was detected many times. The V call is TRBV28, the J call TRBJ2-1, with TRBD2 matching over 11 bases. The V and J ends lost 3 bases and 10 bases, in that order; junction bases with no gene match: 14. The V gene's germline CDR1 is MDHEN and CDR2 SYDVKM. The CDR3 loop spans 17 amino acids. The CDR3 spells CASSFGTTSGSMNEQFF. The CDR3 DNA is TGTGCCAGCAGTTTTGGGACCACTAGCGGGAGCATGAACGAGCAGTTCTTC.

This clonotype has more than one count but fewer than ten. This rearrangement joins TRBV4-2 to TRBJ1-1; no clear D. Trimming removed 2 bases from V and 4 bases from J, with 14 bases in between. Germline-derived CDR1 and CDR2 are LGHNA and YNFKEQ. The CDR3 runs 15 residues. The CDR3 loop reads CASSQRQDSGTEAFF. The DNA for the CDR3 is TGTGCCAGCAGCCAAAGGCAGGATAGTGGCACTGAAGCTTTCTTT.

The gene calls are TRBV6-5 and TRBJ1-5; no reliable D call. The CDR3 is made up of 14 amino acids. Trimming took 0 bases from V and 7 from J, leaving 10 bases between them. Looked up from germline, CDR1 is MNHEY and CDR2 is SVGAGI. Here the CDR3 DNA reads TGTGCCAGCAGTTACTCTCCCGGGGTCCAGCCCCAGCATTTT. Translating it yields CASSYSPGVQPQHF.

This chain links TRBV18 with TRBJ1-1, with 9 bases identical to TRBD1. The CDR3 is 13 amino acids. J was trimmed by 4 bases and V by 6 bases; bases with no gene match: 3. Per the germline V gene, CDR1 is KGHSH and CDR2 is LQKENI. The CDR3 sequence is CASSGTGITEAFF. The CDR3 region has the DNA TGTGCCAGCTCCGGGACAGGGATCACTGAAGCTTTCTTT.

This clonotype came up a few times. The chain carries TRBV10-3 and TRBJ2-2; the D gene is possibly TRBD2 (5 bases). This CDR3 spans 14 amino acids. Germline CDR1 is ENHRY and CDR2 is SYGVKD. The V and J ends lost 6 bases and 6 bases respectively, with 14 bases between them. This CDR3 is CAISSAPDSGELFF. DNA for the CDR3: TGTGCCATCAGCTCAGCTCCGGACTCCGGGGAGCTGTTTTTT.

As to this clonotype: This may come from a read error, since a much larger clone is one base off. The V gene is TRBV20-1, the J gene TRBJ2-3; no clear D. Trimming cost V 0 bases and J 7 bases, with 14 bases left between them. Germline V gene lookup returns CDR1 DFQATT and CDR2 SNEGSKA (reference sequence). The CDR3 loop spans 14 amino acids. DNA for the CDR3: TGCAGTGCTAGAGACCTATTTTTCCCGCATACGCAGTATTTT. Translation: CSARDLFFPHTQYF.

The J gene is TRBJ2-1, the V gene TRBV12-3 or TRBV12-4; 12 bases are a match to TRBD2. V lost 1 base to trimming and J lost 2 bases; unmatched junction nucleotides: 6. There are 18 residues in the CDR3. In DNA form, the CDR3 reads TGTGCCAGCAGTTTAGGGGCGACTAGCGGGAGAACCTACAATGAGCAGTTCTTC. Amino acids: CASSLGATSGRTYNEQFF.

The CDR3 sequence: CASSQWGGDVGYQPQHF. CDR3 nucleotides: TGCGCCAGCAGCCAGTGGGGGGGGGATGTAGGATATCAGCCCCAGCATTTT. This rearrangement joins TRBV4-1 to TRBJ1-5; the D gene is possibly TRBD1 (5 bases). This CDR3 region has 17 residues. Germline CDR1 MGHRA, CDR2 YSYEKL. V was shortened by 3 bases and J by 5 bases, with 20 bases between the two germline ends.

The V gene is TRBV20-1, the J gene TRBJ2-3; a weak D match, TRBD2 (5 bases). There are 14 residues in the CDR3. Trimming pared 5 bases from V and 3 bases from J, leaving 15 bases between. Germline loops: CDR1 DFQATT, CDR2 SNEGSKA (reference sequence). The CDR3 coding sequence is TGCAGTGCTCAGCCCCTGGGGAGTACAGATACGCAGTATTTT. This gives the protein CSAQPLGSTDTQYF.

This clonotype was seen a handful of times. This rearrangement joins TRBV6-5 to TRBJ2-1; 10 bases are a match to TRBD1. V lost 0 bases to trimming and J lost 0 bases; unmatched junction nucleotides: 8. This CDR3 is 19 amino acids long. The germline V gene encodes CDR1 MNHEY and CDR2 SVGAGI. The CDR3 DNA sequence: TGTGCCAGCAGTTACTCCGGGACAGGGGACTCGGGCTCCTACAATGAGCAGTTCTTC. Encoded protein: CASSYSGTGDSGSYNEQFF.

This chain joins TRBV30 and TRBJ1-5; D may be TRBD1 (5 bases). Germline V gene data show CDR1 as GTSNPN and CDR2 as SVGIG (reference sequence). This CDR3 region has 15 residues. The V end lost 1 base, the J end lost 2 bases, and 12 bases lay between the germline ends. CDR3 region: CAWSAGLSRNQPQHF. CDR3 coding DNA: TGTGCCTGGAGTGCGGGACTCTCTCGCAATCAGCCCCAGCATTTT.

This clonotype was recorded at least ten times. This chain connects TRBV12-3 or TRBV12-4 to TRBJ2-2, with 8 nucleotides matching TRBD2. The CDR3 extends over 14 amino acids. The V and J ends lost 7 bases and 5 bases, in that order; junction bases with no gene match: 6. In DNA, the CDR3 is TGTGCCAGCACCACTAGCGGAGGGACCGGGGAGCTGTTTTTT. Translated: CASTTSGGTGELFF.

The chain joins TRBV20-1 to TRBJ2-7, with 10 bases identical to TRBD2. Germline assignment: CDR1 DFQATT and CDR2 SNEGSKA (reference sequence). The CDR3 runs to 14 residues. Germline trimming cut 4 bases from V and 4 bases from J; bases unmatched to any gene: 7. CDR3 DNA: TGCAGTGCTATTAAACTAGCGGGACCTTACGAGCAGTACTTC. Translation: CSAIKLAGPYEQYF.

This clonotype was found a few times. This chain uses TRBV20-1 with TRBJ2-1; 7 bases are shared with TRBD1. The CDR3 has 13 residues. V shed 7 bases, J shed 2 bases, and the junction held 5 bases outside the gene matches. Germline CDR1 reads DFQATT; CDR2 reads SNEGSKA (reference sequence). CDR3 region: CSGEQGAYNEQFF. DNA for the CDR3: TGCAGTGGGGAGCAGGGGGCCTACAATGAGCAGTTCTTC.

The V gene is TRBV7-2, the J gene TRBJ2-3, with D uncertain. Germline CDR1 reads SGHTA; CDR2 reads FQGNSA. Trimming removed 5 bases from V and 0 bases from J, with 9 bases in between. CDR3 length: 14 amino acids. CDR3 nucleotides: TGTGCCAGCAGCCAACAGTGGAGCACAGATACGCAGTATTTT. The encoded protein is CASSQQWSTDTQYF.

This clonotype was observed a handful of times. V gene TRBV4-3 combines with J gene TRBJ2-2; 14 bases fit TRBD2. The CDR3 is 20 amino acids. Germline values: CDR1 LGHNA, CDR2 YSLEER. J was trimmed by 6 bases and V by 4 bases; bases with no gene match: 16. The CDR3 region has the DNA TGCGCCAGCAGCCCCGCTATTCCGGGACTAGCGGGAGTCATCCCCGGGGAGCTGTTTTTT. Translated, it gives CASSPAIPGLAGVIPGELFF.

This clonotype was found a few times. This chain uses TRBV7-9 with TRBJ1-4; D perhaps matches TRBD1 (6 bases). The germline gives CDR1 SEHNR, CDR2 FQNEAQ (reference sequence). The CDR3 consists of 14 residues. V was cut by 7 bases and J by 1 base, with 10 bases left in between. The CDR3: CASTLQGTNEKLFF. In DNA, the CDR3 is TGTGCCAGCACCCTACAGGGAACTAATGAAAAACTGTTTTTT.

The rearrangement links TRBV9 to TRBJ2-1; tentative D call: TRBD1 (6 bases). CDR1 and CDR2 (germline): SGDLS, YYNGEE. This CDR3 comprises 18 residues. The V end was cut by 3 bases, the J end by 1 base, with 20 bases between. The CDR3 spells CASSARDMVGSSYNEQFF. Written as DNA, the CDR3 is TGTGCCAGCAGCGCCAGGGACATGGTAGGGTCGTCCTACAATGAGCAGTTCTTC. Supplemented by reference TRBV9 and TRBJ2-1, the full variable domain reads DSGVTQTPKHLITATGQRVTLRCSPRSGDLSVYWYQQSLDQGLQFLIQYYNGEERAKGNILERFSAQQFPDLHSELNLSSLELGDSALYFCASSARDMVGSSYNEQFFGPGTRLTVL.